These T cell receptor beta chains were read from a single sample in a study of T cell changes during pregnancy in multiple sclerosis. The assay was immunoSEQ multiplex PCR, and TCRdb's table has in-frame clones only and misses some. The repertoire consists of around 50,000 clones, with about 94% occurring once and the leading ten covering 3.5% to 5%. The sequenced sample was CD8+ T cells from peripheral blood mononuclear cells, obtained in the first trimester of pregnancy. The receptors stem from a female donor with multiple sclerosis, enrolled in a pregnancy study. Each CDR3 is given with its conserved first and last residue. The D gene is left open where the match is weak. Only some rows state a clone size, as once, few, many or a class for expanded clones.

D,J,V,size,CDR3,DNA
.,TRBJ2-2,TRBV10-3,.,CAILRGELGELFF,TGTGCCATCCTAAGGGGTGAACTTGGGGAGCTGTTTTTT
TRBD2,TRBJ2-3,TRBV7-2,.,CASSFFPSGGSSTDTQYF,TGTGCCAGCAGCTTTTTTCCTAGCGGGGGGTCTAGCACAGATACGCAGTATTTT
TRBD1,TRBJ2-7,TRBV7-9,.,CASSARDRRYEQYF,TGTGCCAGCAGCGCCCGGGACAGGAGGTACGAGCAGTACTTC
.,TRBJ2-3,TRBV5-1,.,CASSLSVAGTDTQYF,TGCGCCAGCAGCTTGAGTGTCGCGGGCACAGATACGCAGTATTTT
.,TRBJ1-4,TRBV7-9,.,CASSSQANPEKLFF,TGTGCCAGCAGCTCCCAGGCGAACCCGGAAAAACTGTTTTTT
.,TRBJ1-6,TRBV7-9,.,CASMTGTYNSPLHF,TGTGCCAGCATGACAGGAACCTATAATTCACCCCTCCACTTT
.,TRBJ2-1,TRBV7-9,.,CASSLGGLAVHEQFF,TGTGCCAGCAGCTTAGGGGGGCTAGCGGTGCATGAGCAGTTCTTC
TRBD1,TRBJ1-1,TRBV18,.,CASSPLPGQGAMGTEAFF,TGTGCCAGCTCACCACTACCTGGACAGGGGGCAATGGGCACTGAAGCTTTCTTT
.,TRBJ1-5,TRBV27,.,CASSGQLNQPQHF,TGTGCCAGCAGTGGACAGCTGAATCAGCCCCAGCATTTT
TRBD1,TRBJ2-7,TRBV5-1,.,CASRWDSSYEQYF,TGCGCCAGCAGATGGGACAGCTCCTACGAGCAGTACTTC
.,TRBJ1-4,TRBV6-5,.,CASSYGQFATNEKLFF,TGTGCCAGCAGTTACGGGCAGTTTGCAACTAATGAAAAACTGTTTTTT
.,TRBJ2-7,TRBV4-3,once,CASSQDPGDEQYF,TGCGCCAGCAGCCAAGATCCGGGGGACGAGCAGTACTTC
.,TRBJ2-1,TRBV9,.,CASSHGQETYNEQFF,TGTGCCAGCAGCCACGGCCAGGAAACCTACAATGAGCAGTTCTTC
TRBD2,TRBJ2-3,TRBV7-8,.,CASRFRLAGGITDTQYF,TGTGCCAGCAGGTTCCGACTAGCGGGGGGGATCACAGATACGCAGTATTTT
TRBD1,TRBJ2-5,TRBV28,.,CASTYRGRETQYF,TGTGCCAGCACCTACAGGGGGCGGGAGACCCAGTACTTC
.,TRBJ2-1,TRBV6-6,.,CASSYSRLVRYNEQFF,TGTGCCAGCAGTTACTCGCGACTAGTGAGGTACAATGAGCAGTTCTTC
.,TRBJ1-5,TRBV21-1,.,CASSQESNQPQHF,TGTGCCAGCAGCCAGGAAAGCAATCAGCCCCAGCATTTT
TRBD2,TRBJ2-5,TRBV28,.,CASSRLAAYQETQYF,TGTGCCAGCAGTCGACTAGCGGCGTACCAAGAGACCCAGTACTTC
TRBD2,TRBJ2-5,TRBV4-1,.,CASSQELDLSSGGAETQYF,TGCGCCAGCAGCCAAGAACTCGATCTGTCTAGCGGGGGGGCAGAGACCCAGTACTTC
.,TRBJ2-7,TRBV18,.,CASSPPPNWALNYEQYF,TGTGCCAGCTCACCCCCCCCAAACTGGGCCTTGAACTACGAGCAGTACTTC
TRBD2,TRBJ2-1,TRBV9,.,CASSEGTSGGSKFF,TGTGCCAGCAGCGAAGGGACTAGCGGGGGATCAAAGTTCTTC
TRBD1,TRBJ2-3,TRBV6-6,.,CASRATGDLVTQYF,TGTGCCAGCAGGGCCACAGGGGACCTTGTGACGCAGTATTTT
.,TRBJ1-5,TRBV21-1,.,CASSKLNPQGNQPQHF,TGTGCCAGCAGCAAATTGAACCCACAGGGGAATCAGCCCCAGCATTTT
.,TRBJ1-6,TRBV7-9,.,CASSLGQAASNSPLHF,TGTGCCAGCAGCTTAGGACAGGCCGCCAGCAATTCACCCCTCCACTTT
TRBD1,TRBJ2-7,TRBV11-2,.,CASSWGDRDEQYF,TGTGCCAGCAGCTGGGGGGACAGGGACGAGCAGTACTTC
.,TRBJ1-1,TRBV6-6,.,CASSYGDTEAFF,TGTGCCAGCAGTTACGGAGACACTGAAGCTTTCTTT
TRBD2,TRBJ2-3,TRBV2,.,CAKKGLAGTDTQYF,TGTGCCAAAAAGGGACTAGCGGGCACAGATACGCAGTATTTT
.,TRBJ1-1,TRBV11-2,.,CASSLNRATEAFF,TGTGCCAGCAGCTTAAACAGGGCCACTGAAGCTTTCTTT
TRBD1,TRBJ1-1,TRBV7-8,.,CASSLLRDRVSEAFF,TGTGCCAGCAGCTTACTTCGGGACAGGGTTAGTGAAGCTTTCTTT
.,TRBJ1-2,TRBV27,.,CASSSQKQDGYTF,TGTGCCAGCAGTTCTCAAAAACAGGATGGCTACACCTTC
TRBD2,TRBJ2-7,TRBV9,.,CASSGSGRGNEQYF,TGTGCCAGCAGCGGTAGTGGGAGGGGCAACGAGCAGTACTTC
TRBD1,TRBJ2-7,TRBV28,once,CASSFRTGVREQYF,TGTGCCAGCAGTTTTCGGACAGGGGTACGCGAGCAGTACTTC
TRBD2,TRBJ2-1,TRBV2,.,CASSEGGLAGSEQFF,TGTGCCAGCAGTGAAGGCGGACTAGCGGGGAGTGAGCAGTTCTTC
.,TRBJ2-1,TRBV27,once,CASSRSSSYNEQFF,TGTGCCAGTTCCAGATCCAGCTCCTACAATGAGCAGTTCTTC
.,TRBJ1-1,TRBV4-1,few,CASSQEQLLNTEAFF,TGCGCCAGCAGCCAAGAACAGCTGCTGAACACTGAAGCTTTCTTT
.,TRBJ2-3,TRBV27,.,CASSLLASSSTDTQYF,TGTGCCAGCAGTTTATTGGCTAGCAGTAGCACAGATACGCAGTATTTT
.,TRBJ2-3,TRBV27,.,CASSLQVSGTDTQYF,TGTGCCAGCAGTTTACAGGTATCGGGCACAGATACGCAGTATTTT
TRBD2,TRBJ2-1,TRBV6-4,.,CASSDRQREGNNEQFF,TGTGCCAGCAGTGACCGCCAGCGGGAGGGGAACAATGAGCAGTTCTTC
TRBD1,TRBJ1-2,TRBV25-1,.,CASSPLAGGDGYTF,TGTGCCAGCAGTCCACTTGCAGGGGGAGATGGCTACACCTTC
TRBD2,TRBJ2-7,TRBV27,.,CASSLIAGRTYEQYF,TGTGCCAGCAGTCTCATAGCGGGTAGGACCTACGAGCAGTACTTC
TRBD1,TRBJ2-7,TRBV29-1,once,CSVGQGASYEQYF,TGCAGCGTGGGACAGGGGGCGAGCTACGAGCAGTACTTC
TRBD2,TRBJ2-1,TRBV4-1,.,CASSQGTSGDNEQFF,TGCGCCAGCAGCCAAGGGACTAGCGGGGACAATGAGCAGTTCTTC
.,TRBJ1-1,TRBV19,.,CASSMAGNPEAFF,TGTGCCAGTAGTATGGCAGGGAACCCTGAAGCTTTCTTT
.,TRBJ2-7,TRBV7-9,.,CASSLSSYEQYF,TGTGCCAGCAGCCTGAGCTCCTACGAGCAGTACTTC
.,TRBJ2-6,TRBV2,.,CARAVQMNSGANVLTF,TGTGCCAGAGCCGTGCAAATGAACTCTGGGGCCAACGTCCTGACTTTC
TRBD2,TRBJ2-1,TRBV13,.,CASSLKVRLAYEQFF,TGTGCCAGCAGCTTAAAAGTACGACTAGCCTATGAGCAGTTCTTC
.,TRBJ1-1,TRBV7-9,.,CATTAEAFF,TGTGCCACCACAGCAGAAGCTTTCTTT
TRBD1,TRBJ1-2,TRBV4-3,once,CASSQKGQGANYGYTF,TGCGCCAGCAGCCAAAAAGGACAGGGAGCTAACTATGGCTACACCTTC
.,TRBJ2-2,TRBV2,.,CASSVGGAGELFF,TGTGCCAGCAGTGTAGGGGGGGCCGGGGAGCTGTTTTTT
TRBD2,TRBJ2-1,TRBV10-3,.,CAISPGGSGNHNEQFF,TGTGCCATCAGCCCCGGGGGTAGCGGGAACCACAATGAGCAGTTCTTC
.,TRBJ2-6,TRBV7-9,.,CASSLESGVGANVLTF,TGTGCCAGCAGCTTAGAATCAGGGGTCGGGGCCAACGTCCTGACTTTC
.,TRBJ2-1,TRBV2,.,CASMGLQQFF,TGTGCCAGCATGGGGCTTCAGCAGTTCTTC
TRBD2,TRBJ2-1,TRBV2,.,CASILAGGRRNEQFF,TGTGCCAGCATTTTAGCGGGGGGGCGACGCAATGAGCAGTTCTTC
TRBD1,TRBJ1-4,TRBV7-9,.,CASSPGQGREKLFF,TGTGCCAGCAGCCCTGGACAGGGTCGGGAAAAACTGTTTTTT